These T cell receptor beta chains were read from a single sample in a study of cytomegalovirus exposure and HLA in healthy donors. The assay was immunoSEQ multiplex PCR, and TCRdb's table has in-frame clones only and misses some. The table has 95,000 to 150,000 clones, 80% seen once. Material for sequencing was PBMCs. These receptors were obtained from a man aged 50 or older in good health and CMV-seronegative. The conserved cysteine and the conserved F or W are not part of the CDR3 here. The order of the fields is D gene, V gene, J gene, CDR3 protein. D genes are given only for firm matches.

NA	TRBV19	TRBJ2-7	ASSISSQSYEQY
TRBD1	TRBV2	TRBJ1-1	ASSERRDRGRAF
TRBD2	TRBV28	TRBJ2-5	ASSLLTSGAGETQY
TRBD1	TRBV14	TRBJ1-4	ASSQLDRGGEKLF
TRBD2	TRBV5-1	TRBJ2-7	ASSITSGPVGEQY
NA	TRBV27	TRBJ2-5	ASSAPPGGETQY
NA	TRBV4-1	TRBJ1-1	ASSQGTSWPNTEAF
NA	TRBV29-1	TRBJ2-2	SVEGGEFTGELF
NA	TRBV7-2	TRBJ2-7	ASSSEGGRNYEQY
TRBD2	TRBV29-1	TRBJ2-3	SVALAGGRGTDTQY
TRBD2	TRBV28	TRBJ2-1	ASSLGRGGEQF
TRBD2	TRBV28	TRBJ2-5	ASSLSGIRETQY
NA	TRBV7-2	TRBJ2-7	ASSPSTTGEQY
NA	TRBV19	TRBJ1-1	ASSIRGAEAF
TRBD1	TRBV7-9	TRBJ2-1	ASSYPGQPNNEQF
TRBD2	TRBV4-1	TRBJ2-7	ASSQVTSGGRGDEQY
NA	TRBV6-5	TRBJ2-3	ASTLTKTSTDTQY
NA	TRBV5-1	TRBJ2-1	ASGQGGNEQF
NA	TRBV19	TRBJ2-3	ASSMGLAKDTQY
NA	TRBV9	TRBJ1-1	ASSVGGVNTEAF
TRBD1	TRBV29-1	TRBJ2-5	SALQGAWVKTQY
TRBD2	TRBV29-1	TRBJ2-7	SVITSGRSYEQY
NA	TRBV7-9	NA	ASSSQTGPYEQY
NA	TRBV25-1	TRBJ2-3	ASGGTRGTDTQY
NA	TRBV5-6	TRBJ2-5	ASSLRAGIAETQY
NA	TRBV10-3	TRBJ2-3	ALSEPGLPEADTQY
NA	TRBV7-9	TRBJ1-1	SSSFLNTEAF
NA	TRBV4-1	TRBJ1-1	ASSKQEMNTEAF
NA	TRBV18	TRBJ2-1	ASSPPVKSSYNEQF
TRBD2	TRBV14	TRBJ2-1	ASSSYKPGLAGGPVNEQF
NA	TRBV29-1	TRBJ2-5	SALGGRQETQY
NA	TRBV25-1	TRBJ2-7	ASSEYEGQY
NA	TRBV6-5	TRBJ1-5	ASGILGRVDQPQH
TRBD2	TRBV28	TRBJ2-1	ASGIIAGGDNEQF
NA	TRBV28	TRBJ1-5	ASSSTGIRQPQH
NA	TRBV7-9	TRBJ1-2	ASSFLRPVSEGYT
NA	TRBV27	TRBJ2-7	ASSLSWTDYEQY
NA	TRBV15	TRBJ2-7	ATSFGDYEQY
NA	TRBV30	TRBJ2-7	AWGRGIYEQY
NA	TRBV10-3	TRBJ2-3	AITAVGDTDTQY
TRBD2	TRBV28	TRBJ2-7	ASRPPGLAYEQY